This is a list of T cell receptor beta chains from one sample in a study of PD-1 blockade in classical Hodgkin lymphoma. Method: immunoSEQ multiplex PCR; TCRdb's copy keeps in-frame clones and lacks some. The data show 25,000 to 35,000 clones, approximately 82% seen once. The material sequenced was peripheral blood mononuclear cells (PBMCs), taken before the second cycle of nivolumab. Receptors were obtained from a human donor with classical Hodgkin lymphoma. CDR3s include the opening cysteine and the closing phenylalanine or tryptophan. The order of the fields is V gene, J gene, CDR3 protein.

>TRBV15|TRBJ1-2
CATSRDRVSYGYTF
>TRBV4-2|TRBJ1-2
CASSPPGQSIGYTF
>TRBV19|TRBJ1-4
CASRIRQSNEKLFF
>TRBV11-2|TRBJ1-2
CASSLGRAILHYGYTF
>TRBV18|TRBJ2-3
CASSPRSSGDTQYF
>TRBV14|TRBJ2-1
CASSQGLAGANEQFF
>TRBV5-1|TRBJ1-1
CASTLQIGGHTEAFF
>TRBV19|TRBJ2-3
CASSGIGPESTDTQYF
>TRBV5-5|TRBJ1-2
CASRKTPNYGYTF
>TRBV2|TRBJ1-5
CASSESGAGQPQHF
>TRBV18|TRBJ1-1
CASSPRQGASNTEAFF
>TRBV7-9|TRBJ1-3
CASSLDGDRGWSGNTIYF
>TRBV7-3|TRBJ2-2
CASSLAGGRTNTGELFF
>TRBV19|TRBJ2-7
CASSIVGRVIPREQYF
>TRBV28|TRBJ2-2
CASSTRRTGELFF
>TRBV4-3|TRBJ1-3
CASSQDWSSGNTIYF
>TRBV15|TRBJ2-3
CATSRDPWGTDTQYF
>TRBV5-5|TRBJ2-1
CASSKTGGITYNEQFF
>TRBV5-4|TRBJ1-1
CASSPQRRSTEAFF
>TRBV28|TRBJ1-3
CASSLGDTIYF
>TRBV9|TRBJ2-3
CASSVGTSTDTQYF
>TRBV14|TRBJ1-1
CASSQAWDRRNTEAFF
>TRBV7-3|TRBJ2-7
CASSARTGLPYEQYF
>TRBV18|TRBJ2-1
CASSPGTGNYNEQFF
>TRBV11-3|TRBJ1-2
CASSSGQDRYGYTF
>TRBV16|TRBJ1-4
CASSPSRDRGTNEKLFF
>TRBV4-3|TRBJ2-5
CASSQGGQARGETQYF
>TRBV29-1|TRBJ1-2
CSVDPTGKDGGYTF
>TRBV4-1|TRBJ2-4
CASSHDSGSGNIQYF
>TRBV28|TRBJ1-5
CASRRGGWGNQPQHF
>TRBV6-1|TRBJ2-3
CASSEEAAGGTDTQYF
>TRBV7-2|TRBJ1-1
CASSLARVTEAFF
>TRBV6-5|TRBJ1-1
CASSYSGVLATEAFF
>TRBV7-6|TRBJ2-7
CASSDGLVEQYF
>TRBV9|TRBJ2-6
CASSALGLGANVLTF
>TRBV9|TRBJ1-1
CASSVHPDSRAEAFF
>TRBV28|TRBJ2-1
CASSYPTSGRTNEQFF
>TRBV9|TRBJ2-2
CASSVAHGELFF
>TRBV7-3|TRBJ2-2
CASSFTVRANTGELFF
>TRBV7-2|TRBJ2-2
CASSLTGTNTGELFF